This T cell receptor (beta chain) was found in a study of spatial heterogeneity in lung cancer. On the study more broadly: The library had UMIs, and each TCR and UMI pair averaged more than ten raw reads.

This CDR3 has 16 residues. Germline CDR1 reads WSHSY; CDR2 reads SAAADI. V was clipped by 0 bases and J by 4 bases, with 15 bases between them. Time point reported: sample taken at primary tumor resection. The table lists this clonotype with many counts. Its cognate antigen is unknown. Study results and limitations: For expanded intratumoral alpha and beta TCRs, counts tracked tumor mutation counts.

Individually, TCR cDNA molecules were each labelled with a unique molecular identifier. One entry per CDR3 protein results from TCRdb running MiXCR on the 5' RACE reads. The sample consists of under 6,500 distinct CDR3 sequences, 1% to 1.5% of them appearing once. The V and J genes are TRBV10-2 and TRBJ1-1; a possible D gene is TRBD1 (6 bases). Source: lung tumor tissue, taken at surgery. This clonotype was sampled from a male donor with early-stage non-small cell lung cancer. The CDR3 DNA reads TGCGCCAGCAGTGAGTCGCGGCCGGGGGCGGGCACTGAAGCTTTCTTT. Its translation: CASSESRPGAGTEAFF.